This T cell receptor (beta chain) was recorded in a study of shared clonotypes between healthy human individuals. Study-level points and caveats: Naive CD4 clonotype sharing across a few donors was approximately 5%.

Only CD45RO-negative cells positively selected for CCR7 counted as naive CD8 cells, so terminally differentiated effector memory CD45RA+ cells were excluded. Deep-level running was used for the assay. Across several immunoSEQ plates, the genomic DNA of each subset was split evenly. Generated by immunoSEQ multiplex PCR, the TCRdb table keeps only in-frame clones and is missing some. The sample lists about 680,000 clones; 90% to 95% were seen once. With respect to this clone: The antigen remains undetermined.

Per the germline V gene, CDR1 is SEHNR and CDR2 is FQNEAQ (reference sequence). The V and J ends lost 5 bases and 3 bases, in that order; junction bases with no gene match: 12. The CDR3 is made up of 17 amino acids. This TCR was sampled from a man aged 25-45 years in good health. The rearrangement uses TRBV7-9 and TRBJ2-1; 8 nucleotides line up with TRBD2. Sequencing used naive CD8+ T cells sorted from blood. CDR3 coding DNA: TGTGCCAGCAGCCCACGGGGGGGATTCCGGGACTACAATGAGCAGTTCTTC. This sequence encodes CASSPRGGFRDYNEQFF.